One and the same sample provided the 21 T cell receptor beta chains below, sequenced in a study of beta chain features in type 1 diabetes. These TCRs are of unknown antigen specificity. TCRB transcripts that were expressed got sequenced, as all of the isolated RNA had been reverse transcribed. TCRdb's table, derived via immunoSEQ multiplex PCR, lists solely in-frame clones and lacks some. The sample shows tens of thousands of clones, almost 50% of them seen only once. Notes on the study in general: Type 1 diabetes patients showed a moderate but significant shortening of TCRB CDR3s in all four CD4+ subsets.

The sample was central memory CD4+ T cells from blood. These receptors came from a man aged 25 to 40 with type 1 diabetes.

This clone was picked up a small number of times. The CDR3 region is CSANRNNEAFF. For the CDR3, the DNA is TGCAGTGCTAATCGTAATAATGAAGCTTTCTTT. The chain joins TRBV20-1 to TRBJ1-1, with D unresolved. Germline CDR1 is DFQATT and CDR2 is SNEGSKA (reference sequence). Trimming stripped 4 bases from V and 7 bases from J, with 10 bases between. The CDR3 length is 11 residues.

The gene calls are TRBV7-9 and TRBJ1-1, with a possible D match to TRBD1 (5 bases). The CDR3 runs to 18 residues. Germline V gene sequence: CDR1 SEHNR, CDR2 FQNEAQ (reference sequence). V was clipped by 5 bases and J by 3 bases, with 25 bases between them. CDR3 coding DNA: TGTGCCAGCAGCCGACTACACGGGAGTTCGCGGGGGGACACTGAAGCTTTCTTT. It specifies CASSRLHGSSRGDTEAFF.

This clone turned up a few times. V gene TRBV7-9 combines with J gene TRBJ2-1, with 8 bases matching TRBD2. Unmatched junction bases numbered 8, after V lost 8 bases and J lost 2 bases. The germline V gene has CDR1 SEHNR and CDR2 FQNEAQ (reference sequence). The CDR3 covers 15 residues. This CDR3 is CASSPGTSTYNEQFF. CDR3 coding DNA: TGTGCCAGCTCCCCCGGGACTAGTACCTACAATGAGCAGTTCTTC.

The CDR3 is CASSALDRGPEAFF. CDR3 nucleotide sequence: TGTGCCAGCAGCGCCCTGGACAGGGGGCCAGAAGCTTTCTTT. V is TRBV7-9 and J is TRBJ1-1, with 11 bases lining up with TRBD1. Germline CDR1 reads SEHNR; CDR2 reads FQNEAQ (reference sequence). This CDR3 has 14 amino acids. V shed 5 bases and J 8 bases; nucleotides not matched to a gene: 7. The full variable domain, with the rest looked up from reference TRBV7-9 and TRBJ1-1, is DTGVSQNPRHKITKRGQNVTFRCDPISEHNRLYWYRQTLGQGPEFLTYFQNEAQLEKSRLLSDRFSAERPKGSFSTLEIQRTEQGDSAMYLCASSALDRGPEAFFGQGTRLTVV.

The rearrangement uses TRBV28 and TRBJ2-3; maybe TRBD1 (5 bases). V was shortened by 7 bases and J by 4 bases, with 9 bases between the two germline ends. The CDR3 consists of 12 residues. CDR1 MDHEN and CDR2 SYDVKM come from the germline V gene. The CDR3 DNA follows: TGTGCCAGCATGGTAGGGGCAGATACGCAGTATTTT. Amino acid sequence: CASMVGADTQYF. Together with reference TRBV28 and TRBJ2-3, the CDR3 gives the full variable domain: DVKVTQSSRYLVKRTGEKVFLECVQDMDHENMFWYRQDPGLGLRLIYFSYDVKMKEKGDIPEGYSVSREKKERFSLILESASTNQTSMYLCASMVGADTQYFGPGTRLTVL.

The chain carries TRBV2 and TRBJ1-2; no clear D. Germline V gives CDR1 SNHLY, CDR2 FYNNEI. This CDR3 has 13 residues. V was shortened by 2 bases and J by 13 bases, with 17 bases between the two germline ends. The DNA for the CDR3 is TGTGCCAGCAGTGAAAACAGCCAGGTTCTCCTCACCTTC. Translation gives CASSENSQVLLTF.

The gene calls are TRBV7-8 and TRBJ2-7; a possible D gene is TRBD1 (6 bases). Germline CDR1 SGHVS, CDR2 FQNEAQ. V lost 1 base and J lost 3, with 10 bases in between. The CDR3 consists of 14 residues. CDR3 coding DNA: TGTGCCAGCAGCTTAGAGGGGGTCTTCTACGAGCAGTACTTC. Amino acids: CASSLEGVFYEQYF.

This chain joins TRBV18 and TRBJ2-1; D unclear. The germline V and J ends were trimmed by 2 bases and 8 bases, with 7 bases remaining between them. Germline V gene sequence: CDR1 KGHSH, CDR2 LQKENI. CDR3 length: 12 amino acids. CDR3 region: CASSPSVYEQFF. Written as DNA, the CDR3 is TGTGCCAGCTCACCAAGCGTGTATGAGCAGTTCTTC. The full variable domain, in which reference TRBV18 and TRBJ2-1 provide the parts outside the CDR3, is NAGVMQNPRHLVRRRGQEARLRCSPMKGHSHVYWYRQLPEEGLKFMVYLQKENIIDESGMPKERFSAEFPKEGPSILRIQQVVRGDSAAYFCASSPSVYEQFFGPGTRLTVL.

This clone has more than one count but fewer than ten. The rearrangement joins TRBV6-6 to TRBJ1-5, with a tentative D call TRBD1 (6 bases). With 7 bases removed from V and 4 bases from J, the gap between germline ends came to 17 bases. Germline V gene lookup returns CDR1 MNHNY and CDR2 SVGAGI (reference sequence). This CDR3 region has 15 residues. CDR3 region: CASIRDSTGNQPQHF. Written as DNA, the CDR3 is TGTGCCAGCATAAGAGACAGCACAGGGAATCAGCCCCAGCATTTT.

The V and J genes are TRBV30 and TRBJ2-7, with D perhaps matching TRBD2 (5 bases). This CDR3 region has 16 residues. The germline V gene encodes CDR1 GTSNPN and CDR2 SVGIG (reference sequence). V was pared by 0 bases and J by 4 bases, with 19 bases between. The CDR3 DNA reads TGTGCCTGGAGTGTTCCGGGAATCGGAGTCGGATACGAGCAGTACTTC. Its protein is CAWSVPGIGVGYEQYF.

This clone came up a few times. The rearrangement uses TRBV6-6 and TRBJ1-1; D is possibly TRBD1 (6 bases). The CDR3 has 14 amino acids. The germline V gene encodes CDR1 MNHNY and CDR2 SVGAGI (reference sequence). Trimming took off 6 bases at V and 1 base at J, with 12 bases between the two ends. The CDR3 nucleotides are TGTGCCAGCAGCCACCAGGGGCAGAACACTGAAGCTTTCTTT. It translates to CASSHQGQNTEAFF.

This clone turned up a few times. This chain links TRBV6-1 with TRBJ2-5, with 9 bases aligning to TRBD1. The J call is doubtful: the DNA matches TRBJ2-7 better. Germline V gene sequence: CDR1 MNHNS, CDR2 SASEGT. The CDR3 runs to 13 residues. The CDR3 sequence: CASKRTGAYEQYF. The DNA of the CDR3 is TGTGCCAGCAAACGGACAGGGGCCTACGAGCAGTACTTC.

The CDR3 here is CASSFSPQGALGGANVLTF. The DNA for the CDR3 is TGCGCCAGCAGCTTCTCCCCGCAGGGGGCTCTGGGAGGGGCCAACGTCCTGACTTTC. The chain is built from TRBV5-1 and TRBJ2-6; 8 bases map to TRBD1. Germline CDR1 SGHRS, CDR2 YFSETQ. Unmatched junction bases numbered 14, after V lost 2 bases and J lost 4 bases. This CDR3 region has 19 residues.

Only a few counts were recorded for this clone. The rearrangement joins TRBV6-6 to TRBJ2-1; D gene ambiguous. Germline V gene sequence: CDR1 MNHNY, CDR2 SVGAGI (reference sequence). This CDR3 has 9 residues. Trimming removed 6 bases at V and 11 bases at J, with 5 bases between. In DNA form, the CDR3 reads TGTGCCAGCAGCCCTCAGCAGTTCTTC. Its protein is CASSPQQFF.

The rearrangement links TRBV28 to TRBJ2-7; D might be TRBD2 (6 bases). The CDR3 runs to 13 residues. CDR1 and CDR2 (germline): MDHEN, SYDVKM. Trimming shortened V by 7 bases and J by 1 base, and 11 bases separated the two germline ends. For the CDR3, the DNA is TGTGCCAGCACCACCGGGGGATCCTACGAGCAGTACTTC. Encoded protein: CASTTGGSYEQYF.

The J gene is TRBJ1-2, the V gene TRBV29-1; 7 bases are shared with TRBD1. V was clipped by 1 base and J by 4 bases; unmatched bases: 6. Germline V gives CDR1 SQVTM, CDR2 ANQGSEA. This CDR3 is 14 amino acids long. CDR3 residues: CSVEADRAGYGYTF. CDR3 coding DNA: TGCAGCGTTGAAGCCGACAGGGCCGGCTATGGCTACACCTTC.

This clone showed up just a few times. V and J are TRBV18 and TRBJ1-1; no firm D call. The CDR3 is made up of 16 amino acids. The germline V gene encodes CDR1 KGHSH and CDR2 LQKENI. V was trimmed by 3 bases and J by 4 bases, leaving 18 bases between them. This CDR3 is CASSPFLPGEGTEAFF. Here the CDR3 DNA reads TGTGCCAGCTCACCCTTCTTGCCTGGGGAGGGCACTGAAGCTTTCTTT.

This clone was counted between two and nine times. The CDR3 DNA sequence: TGTGCCTGGGGGGCAGGGTCCTACGAGCAGTACTTC. Translated: CAWGAGSYEQYF. The V call is TRBV30, the J call TRBJ2-7; the D gene is possibly TRBD1 (5 bases). Trimming shortened V by 5 bases and J by 1 base, and 9 bases separated the two germline ends. The germline V gene has CDR1 GTSNPN and CDR2 SVGIG (reference sequence). The CDR3 has 12 amino acids.

The chain is built from TRBV11-2 and TRBJ2-1; 13 bases fit TRBD2. The CDR3 length is 16 residues. V was pared by 5 bases and J by 5 bases, with 6 bases of the junction left unmatched. CDR1 and CDR2 (germline): SGHAT, FQNNGV. CDR3 amino acids: CASSLAGTSGNNEQFF. In nucleotides, the CDR3 is TGTGCCAGCAGCCTTGCCGGGACTAGCGGGAACAATGAGCAGTTCTTC.

The chain carries TRBV2 and TRBJ2-7; TRBD2 aligns across 7 bases. Germline-derived CDR1 and CDR2 are SNHLY and FYNNEI. The CDR3 runs to 15 residues. V dropped 3 bases and J dropped 3; count of bases not matched to a gene: 8. The CDR3 here is CASSDVGGRGYEQYF. CDR3 DNA sequence: TGTGCCAGCAGTGATGTGGGCGGGAGAGGCTACGAGCAGTACTTC.

The chain carries TRBV6-6 and TRBJ1-5, with D perhaps TRBD1 (6 bases). V was trimmed by 7 bases and J by 2 bases, leaving 15 bases between them. Germline assignment: CDR1 MNHNY and CDR2 SVGAGI (reference sequence). The length of the CDR3 is 15 residues. The CDR3, as DNA: TGTGCCAGCACCGAACCCTACAGGGGCAATCAGCCCCAGCATTTT. As protein: CASTEPYRGNQPQHF.